This entry describes one T cell receptor (beta chain). The antigen is not known. The record originates from a study of T cell responses to AZD1222 COVID-19 vaccine. Study information: Second-dose groups at about 4 or about 12 weeks were pooled.

Measured with immunoSEQ multiplex PCR; TCRdb has only the in-frame clones, and not every one. The table lists tens of thousands of clones, roughly 88% of them singletons. General study points: Spike was spanned by vaccine-associated CD4 TCRs, with dominance at 160-218 and 743-854. At baseline, seropositivity was found in only 5 to 7 AZD1222 recipients. The study found Spike-specific TCR breadth and depth rose after two AZD1222 doses.

The CDR3 has 13 amino acids. CDR1 WSHSY and CDR2 SAAADI come from the germline V gene. V was clipped by 8 bases and J by 5 bases, with 13 bases between them. The material was peripheral blood, obtained on day 0 of AZD1222 vaccination. The chain uses TRBV10-2 and TRBJ1-5; TRBD1 is a possible D gene (6 bases). The sequence was obtained from an adult in good health. CDR3 region: CASATGIYQPQHF. CDR3 nucleotides: TGCGCCAGCGCTACAGGGATATATCAGCCCCAGCATTTT.